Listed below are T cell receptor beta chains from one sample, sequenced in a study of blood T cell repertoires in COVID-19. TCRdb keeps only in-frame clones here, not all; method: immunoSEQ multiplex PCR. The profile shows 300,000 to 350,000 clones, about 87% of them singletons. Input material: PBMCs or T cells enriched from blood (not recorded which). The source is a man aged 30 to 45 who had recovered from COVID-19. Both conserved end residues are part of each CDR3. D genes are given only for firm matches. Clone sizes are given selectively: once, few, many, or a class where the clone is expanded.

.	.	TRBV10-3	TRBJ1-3	TGTGCCATCAGTGAGTCGGGCAGGGCTGGAAACACCATATATTTT	CAISESGRAGNTIYF
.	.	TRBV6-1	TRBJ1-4	TGTGCCAGCAGCGAAGGTCGAGTGGGGGGGCAAGAAAAACTGTTTTTT	CASSEGRVGGQEKLFF
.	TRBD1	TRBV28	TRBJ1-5	TGTGCCAGCAGTCACAGGGGTGGATACAATCAGCCCCAGCATTTT	CASSHRGGYNQPQHF
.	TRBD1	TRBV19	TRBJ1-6	TGTGCCAGTAGTACGGGACAGGATTATTCACCCCTCCACTTT	CASSTGQDYSPLHF
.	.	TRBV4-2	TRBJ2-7	TGTGCCAGCAGCCAAGATCGGGCAGGGGGGATCTACGAGCAGTACTTC	CASSQDRAGGIYEQYF
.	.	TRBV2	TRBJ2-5	TGTGCCAGCAGTGACCAGGGGAGCCGAGAGGAGACCCAGTACTTC	CASSDQGSREETQYF
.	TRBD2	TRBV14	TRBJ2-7	TGTGCCAGCAGCCAAGAGGGGCGGGGGACCTACGAGCAGTACTTC	CASSQEGRGTYEQYF
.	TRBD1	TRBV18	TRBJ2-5	TGTGCCAGCTCACCCAATTCTGGACAGGGTGGGACCCAGTACTTC	CASSPNSGQGGTQYF
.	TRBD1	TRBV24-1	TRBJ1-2	TGTGCCACCAGTGACCTGGGACAGCCTAAGAACTATGGCTACACCTTC	CATSDLGQPKNYGYTF
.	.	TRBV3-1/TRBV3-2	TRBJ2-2	TGTGCCAGCTCCGGAGGGGCCGGGGAGCTGTTTTTT	CASSGGAGELFF
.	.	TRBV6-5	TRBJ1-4	TGTGCCAGCTCCCCAGGACAAGAACTGTTTTTT	CASSPGQELFF
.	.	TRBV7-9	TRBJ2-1	TGTGCCAGCAGCTACCCGGTGGATGAGCAGTTCTTC	CASSYPVDEQFF
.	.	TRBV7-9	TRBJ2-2	TGTGCCAGCAGCGTCCCGACAGAGAACACCGGGGAGCTGTTTTTT	CASSVPTENTGELFF
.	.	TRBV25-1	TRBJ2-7	TGTGCCACCGCCGTAAGTGGGGGCTCTAACGAGCAGTACTTC	CATAVSGGSNEQYF
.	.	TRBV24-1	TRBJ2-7	TGTGCCACCAGTGAGCCAGGTTTCTACGAGCAGTACTTC	CATSEPGFYEQYF
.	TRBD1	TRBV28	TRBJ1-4	TGTGCCAGCAGTCCCGGGACAGGGAATAATGAAAAACTGTTTTTT	CASSPGTGNNEKLFF
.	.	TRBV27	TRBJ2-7	TGTGCCAGCAGTTTGGGCCGGGACTTGGGAACCTACGAGCAGTACTTC	CASSLGRDLGTYEQYF
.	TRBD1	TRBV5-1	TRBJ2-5	TGCGCCAGCAGCACGGGACAGCAAGAGACCCAGTACTTC	CASSTGQQETQYF
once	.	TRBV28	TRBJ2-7	TGTGCCAGCAGTTTCATGGAGGACGAGCAGTACTTC	CASSFMEDEQYF
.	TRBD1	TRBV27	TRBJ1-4	TGTGCCAGCAGTCCTTACACAGGGGTGGGAACTAATGAAAAACTGTTTTTT	CASSPYTGVGTNEKLFF
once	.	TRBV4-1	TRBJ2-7	TGCGCCAGCAGCCAAGATAAACAGGGGGGGGGCTACGAGCAGTACTTC	CASSQDKQGGGYEQYF
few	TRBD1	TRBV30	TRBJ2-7	TGTGCCTTTACGAAGGGGACAGGGTTCAACGAGCAGTACTTC	CAFTKGTGFNEQYF
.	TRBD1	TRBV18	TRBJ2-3	TGTGCCAGCTCACCAAGGGTAACCACAGGGGCAGATACGCAGTATTTT	CASSPRVTTGADTQYF
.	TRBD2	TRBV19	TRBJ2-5	TGTGCCAGTAGTCTAGCCACTGGCAGCGGGGGGGCCAGAGCTCGGGAGACCCAGTACTTC	CASSLATGSGGARARETQYF
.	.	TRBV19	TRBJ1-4	TGTGCCAGTAGTCAAAGTCAGGTTAATGAAAAACTGTTTTTT	CASSQSQVNEKLFF
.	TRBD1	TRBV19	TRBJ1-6	TGTGCCAGTAGTATAACCCCGACAGGGGTGGGATCACCCCTCCACTTT	CASSITPTGVGSPLHF
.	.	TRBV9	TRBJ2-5	TGTGCCAGCAGCGTAGGCCGGACTCGAGAGACCCAGTACTTC	CASSVGRTRETQYF
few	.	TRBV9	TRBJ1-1	TGTGCCAGCAGCGGACAGGACTCATTGAACACTGAAGCTTTCTTT	CASSGQDSLNTEAFF
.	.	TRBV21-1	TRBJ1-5	TGTGCCAGCAGCCGACGGGAAGGGAAGGGTCAGCCCCAGCATTTT	CASSRREGKGQPQHF